This is a list of T cell receptor beta chains from one sample in a study of post-analysis software for immune sequencing data. MiXCR, run by TCRdb on the PCR reads, gives a single entry per CDR3 protein. The sample lists hundreds of thousands of distinct CDR3 sequences; roughly 27% were seen once. What was sequenced was blood. The source of these receptors is a girl aged 5 to 17 with multiple sclerosis. CDR3s include the opening cysteine and the closing phenylalanine or tryptophan. A D gene is named only where the DNA matches it firmly. Size values are once, few and many counts, or a class for expanded clones, and some rows have none.

d_call: .; clone_size: .; j_call: TRBJ2-5; v_call: TRBV7-9; cdr3_nt: TGTGCCAGCAGCTTTATCGGAGTACAGCACCAAGAGACCCAGTACTTC; cdr3_aa: CASSFIGVQHQETQYF
d_call: TRBD2; clone_size: .; j_call: TRBJ2-7; v_call: TRBV20-1; cdr3_nt: TGCAGTGCTTATAGCGGGAGCCACGAGCAGTACTTC; cdr3_aa: CSAYSGSHEQYF
d_call: .; clone_size: .; j_call: TRBJ1-5; v_call: TRBV20-1; cdr3_nt: TGCAGTGCTAGAGTGGCGGTGGCAAGTAATCAGCCCCAGCATTTT; cdr3_aa: CSARVAVASNQPQHF
d_call: .; clone_size: once; j_call: TRBJ1-1; v_call: TRBV7-9; cdr3_nt: TGTGCCAGCGTCGCGGGGGCCATGAACACTGAAGCTTTCTTT; cdr3_aa: CASVAGAMNTEAFF
d_call: .; clone_size: .; j_call: TRBJ1-2; v_call: TRBV10-3; cdr3_nt: TGTGCCATCAGCGGGGACTCTAGCTATGGCTACACCTTC; cdr3_aa: CAISGDSSYGYTF
d_call: TRBD2; clone_size: few; j_call: TRBJ2-5; v_call: TRBV5-1; cdr3_nt: TGCGCCAGCAGCTGGGGGGGGATCCAAGAGACCCAGTACTTC; cdr3_aa: CASSWGGIQETQYF
d_call: TRBD1; clone_size: .; j_call: TRBJ2-7; v_call: TRBV28; cdr3_nt: TGTGCCAGCAGTGCCGGGACAGGGCCATGCTACGAGCAGTACTTC; cdr3_aa: CASSAGTGPCYEQYF
d_call: .; clone_size: few; j_call: TRBJ2-3; v_call: TRBV4-1; cdr3_nt: TGCGCCAGCAGCCGAGGGAGGTCAGATACGCAGTATTTT; cdr3_aa: CASSRGRSDTQYF
d_call: .; clone_size: .; j_call: TRBJ1-1; v_call: TRBV29-1; cdr3_nt: TGCAGCACCTCAAGGGGGAATGAGAACACTGAAGCTTTCTTT; cdr3_aa: CSTSRGNENTEAFF
d_call: .; clone_size: .; j_call: TRBJ1-6; v_call: TRBV5-1; cdr3_nt: TGCGCCAGCAGGAGGACAGCGAATAATTCACCCCTCCACTTT; cdr3_aa: CASRRTANNSPLHF
d_call: TRBD2; clone_size: few; j_call: TRBJ2-1; v_call: TRBV27; cdr3_nt: TGTGCCAGCAGTACGGGAGGCTCCTACAATGAGCAGTTCTTC; cdr3_aa: CASSTGGSYNEQFF
d_call: .; clone_size: few; j_call: TRBJ2-7; v_call: TRBV15; cdr3_nt: TGTGCCACCAGCAGGCAGATGACAGACTACGAGCAGTACTTC; cdr3_aa: CATSRQMTDYEQYF
d_call: .; clone_size: few; j_call: TRBJ1-1; v_call: TRBV4-1; cdr3_nt: TGCGCCAGCAGCCAAGAGGCAGGGAAAGCTTTCTTT; cdr3_aa: CASSQEAGKAFF
d_call: .; clone_size: many; j_call: TRBJ2-3; v_call: TRBV6-4; cdr3_nt: TGTGCCAGCAACCGGACGGGGGATTTAGATACGCAGTATTTT; cdr3_aa: CASNRTGDLDTQYF
d_call: .; clone_size: few; j_call: TRBJ1-5; v_call: TRBV27; cdr3_nt: TGTGCCAGCAGTTTATCGTTGGAGGGCCGGCCCCAGCATTTT; cdr3_aa: CASSLSLEGRPQHF
d_call: .; clone_size: .; j_call: TRBJ2-6; v_call: TRBV5-1; cdr3_nt: TGCGCCAGCGGCAGGGCTGGGGCCAACGTCCTGACTTTC; cdr3_aa: CASGRAGANVLTF
d_call: .; clone_size: .; j_call: TRBJ2-2; v_call: TRBV11-2; cdr3_nt: TGTGCCAGCAGCTTAGAGCGGGGTTTTGGGGAGCTGTTTTTT; cdr3_aa: CASSLERGFGELFF
d_call: .; clone_size: .; j_call: TRBJ2-1; v_call: TRBV11-2; cdr3_nt: TGTGCCAGCGGTACGGGGGATGAGCAGTTCTTC; cdr3_aa: CASGTGDEQFF
d_call: TRBD2; clone_size: few; j_call: TRBJ2-7; v_call: TRBV20-1; cdr3_nt: TGCAGTGTAGTAGCGGGAGTTTACGAGCAGTACTTC; cdr3_aa: CSVVAGVYEQYF
d_call: .; clone_size: once; j_call: TRBJ2-7; v_call: TRBV19; cdr3_nt: TGTGCCAGTAAAGGGGCAGCTCGCTCCTACGAGCAGTACTTC; cdr3_aa: CASKGAARSYEQYF
d_call: .; clone_size: .; j_call: TRBJ2-2; v_call: TRBV29-1; cdr3_nt: TGCAGCGTTGAGACCAGGGTGGCCGGGGAGCTGTTTTTT; cdr3_aa: CSVETRVAGELFF
d_call: TRBD1; clone_size: .; j_call: TRBJ1-5; v_call: TRBV20-1; cdr3_nt: TGCAGTGCCCGACAGGGTTTGTCCAATCAGCCCCAGCATTTT; cdr3_aa: CSARQGLSNQPQHF
d_call: TRBD2; clone_size: few; j_call: TRBJ2-5; v_call: TRBV11-2; cdr3_nt: TGTGCCAGCACCACTAGCGGCCAAGAGACCCAGTACTTC; cdr3_aa: CASTTSGQETQYF
d_call: TRBD1; clone_size: once; j_call: TRBJ1-1; v_call: TRBV28; cdr3_nt: TGTGCCAGCAGTTTATACAGGGGGCCTCGGGGCACTGAAGCTTTCTTT; cdr3_aa: CASSLYRGPRGTEAFF
d_call: .; clone_size: .; j_call: TRBJ1-4; v_call: TRBV5-1; cdr3_nt: TGCGCCAGCAGCTTGGGCCGCGATAGGGCTAATGAAAAACTGTTTTTT; cdr3_aa: CASSLGRDRANEKLFF
d_call: .; clone_size: .; j_call: TRBJ1-2; v_call: TRBV5-1; cdr3_nt: TGCGCCAGCAGCGCGGGACATCCTAACTATGGCTACACCTTC; cdr3_aa: CASSAGHPNYGYTF
d_call: .; clone_size: few; j_call: TRBJ2-3; v_call: TRBV7-6; cdr3_nt: TGTGCCAGCAGCCAACAGGACCAGCAGTATTTT; cdr3_aa: CASSQQDQQYF
d_call: TRBD2; clone_size: .; j_call: TRBJ2-1; v_call: TRBV4-3; cdr3_nt: TGCGCCAGCAGCAACCTCGGGGGGAGGAATGAGCAGTTCTTC; cdr3_aa: CASSNLGGRNEQFF
d_call: TRBD1; clone_size: .; j_call: TRBJ1-1; v_call: TRBV27; cdr3_nt: TGTGCCAGCAGTTGGGACAGGCTGAACACTGAAGCTTTCTTT; cdr3_aa: CASSWDRLNTEAFF
d_call: .; clone_size: .; j_call: TRBJ2-5; v_call: TRBV4-1; cdr3_nt: TGCGCCAGCAGTCAGAATAGGGGCGGGGCAGAGACCCAGTACTTC; cdr3_aa: CASSQNRGGAETQYF
d_call: TRBD2; clone_size: .; j_call: TRBJ2-5; v_call: TRBV4-1; cdr3_nt: TGCGCCAGCAGCCTGGGACTAGCGGGAGGGGGCCGGGAGACCCAGTACTTC; cdr3_aa: CASSLGLAGGGRETQYF
d_call: .; clone_size: .; j_call: TRBJ1-2; v_call: TRBV12-3/TRBV12-4; cdr3_nt: TGTGCCAGCAGTCTACAGGGAATCGCTGGCTACACCTTC; cdr3_aa: CASSLQGIAGYTF
d_call: .; clone_size: few; j_call: TRBJ2-7; v_call: TRBV20-1; cdr3_nt: TGCAGTGCCGCGGGGGCCTGGTCCTACGAGCAGTACTTC; cdr3_aa: CSAAGAWSYEQYF
d_call: .; clone_size: few; j_call: TRBJ1-6; v_call: TRBV10-3; cdr3_nt: TGTGCCATCAACCTCGGTTCAGGCGATTCACCCCTCCACTTT; cdr3_aa: CAINLGSGDSPLHF
d_call: .; clone_size: few; j_call: TRBJ2-3; v_call: TRBV20-1; cdr3_nt: TGCAGTGCTAGTCTCTCAGCTAGCACAGATACGCAGTATTTT; cdr3_aa: CSASLSASTDTQYF
d_call: .; clone_size: few; j_call: TRBJ2-6; v_call: TRBV10-2; cdr3_nt: TGCGCCAGCGGGGGCGCTCGGGCCAACGTCCTGACTTTC; cdr3_aa: CASGGARANVLTF
d_call: .; clone_size: .; j_call: TRBJ1-6; v_call: TRBV20-1; cdr3_nt: TGCAGTGCTAGTAGGGGAAGCAGCTCCAATTCACCCCTCCACTTT; cdr3_aa: CSASRGSSSNSPLHF
d_call: TRBD2; clone_size: few; j_call: TRBJ2-1; v_call: TRBV6-1; cdr3_nt: TGTGCCAGCACCACTACTAGCGGGGGGGCAGACAATGAGCAGTTCTTC; cdr3_aa: CASTTTSGGADNEQFF
d_call: .; clone_size: .; j_call: TRBJ1-6; v_call: TRBV5-4; cdr3_nt: TGTGCCAGCAGCCTTGAGATGAGCCCCTATAATTCACCCCTCCACTTT; cdr3_aa: CASSLEMSPYNSPLHF
d_call: TRBD1; clone_size: few; j_call: TRBJ1-2; v_call: TRBV6-1; cdr3_nt: TGTGCCAGTGCGAAACAGGGGGCTCTCTCGGGCTACACCTTC; cdr3_aa: CASAKQGALSGYTF
d_call: TRBD1; clone_size: many; j_call: TRBJ2-7; v_call: TRBV29-1; cdr3_nt: TGCAGCGTGTGGGACAGGGCTTACTACGAGCAGTACTTC; cdr3_aa: CSVWDRAYYEQYF
d_call: .; clone_size: few; j_call: TRBJ2-1; v_call: TRBV10-3; cdr3_nt: TGTGCCATCGCCGGATCCGGGTACAATGAGCAGTTCTTC; cdr3_aa: CAIAGSGYNEQFF
d_call: .; clone_size: .; j_call: TRBJ1-4; v_call: TRBV29-1; cdr3_nt: TGCAGCGTTCTCGATGAAAAACTGTTTTTT; cdr3_aa: CSVLDEKLFF
d_call: TRBD1; clone_size: .; j_call: TRBJ2-5; v_call: TRBV12-3/TRBV12-4; cdr3_nt: TGTGCCAGCAGTTTTAAGGGGACAGGGGCCGAGACCCAGTACTTC; cdr3_aa: CASSFKGTGAETQYF
d_call: .; clone_size: .; j_call: TRBJ2-3; v_call: TRBV6-2/TRBV6-3; cdr3_nt: TGTGCTAGCAGTGATGGGAAATTGCAGTCCAATACGCAGTATTTT; cdr3_aa: CASSDGKLQSNTQYF
d_call: .; clone_size: .; j_call: TRBJ2-1; v_call: TRBV20-1; cdr3_nt: TGCAGTGCCACCTTGTACAGGGACAATGAGCAGTTCTTC; cdr3_aa: CSATLYRDNEQFF
d_call: .; clone_size: .; j_call: TRBJ2-1; v_call: TRBV12-3/TRBV12-4; cdr3_nt: TGTGCCAGCAGTTTAGCGCTGTGGGAATCCTACAATGAGCAGTTCTTC; cdr3_aa: CASSLALWESYNEQFF
d_call: .; clone_size: .; j_call: TRBJ1-2; v_call: TRBV20-1; cdr3_nt: TGCAGTGCTAGAGATGGACCCTATGGCTACACCTTC; cdr3_aa: CSARDGPYGYTF
d_call: .; clone_size: few; j_call: TRBJ2-3; v_call: TRBV4-1; cdr3_nt: TGCGCCAGCAGCCCCCTTCCTTTAGATACGCAGTATTTT; cdr3_aa: CASSPLPLDTQYF